The 29 T cell receptor beta chains in this list originate from one sample, sequenced in a study of T cell changes during pregnancy in multiple sclerosis. The protocol was immunoSEQ multiplex PCR, while the TCRdb copy is restricted to in-frame clones and leaves out a portion. Among 91,000 or so clones listed, roughly 92% were seen once. The material sequenced was peripheral blood, taken after pregnancy. The receptors stem from a female donor with multiple sclerosis, enrolled in a pregnancy study.

The CDR3: CASSFFVLAGGNEQFF. In DNA, the CDR3 is TGTGCCAGCAGCTTTTTCGTCTTAGCGGGAGGCAATGAGCAGTTCTTC. V is TRBV11-3 and J is TRBJ2-1, with 10 bases lining up with TRBD2. Germline assignment: CDR1 SGHNT and CDR2 YENEEA. Losses at the gene ends were 3 bases for V and 6 bases for J; bases not matched to a gene: 8. This CDR3 region has 16 residues. Full variable domain (missing parts from reference TRBV11-3 and TRBJ2-1): EAGVVQSPRYKIIEKKQPVAFWCNPISGHNTLYWYLQNLGQGPELLIRYENEEAVDDSQLPKDRFSAERLKGVDSTLKIQPAELGDSAVYLCASSFFVLAGGNEQFFGPGTRLTVL.

CDR3 sequence: CASSEGRGLFVTQYF. In DNA, the CDR3 is TGTGCCAGCAGTGAGGGTCGGGGACTGTTTGTTACGCAGTATTTT. This rearrangement joins TRBV25-1 to TRBJ2-3; D is perhaps TRBD2 (6 bases). CDR3 length: 15 residues. CDR1 MGHDK and CDR2 SYGVNS come from the germline V gene. V dropped 3 bases and J dropped 8 bases, with 18 bases sitting between them.

The chain uses TRBV6-5 and TRBJ2-1; TRBD1 agrees at 8 bases. This CDR3 spans 14 amino acids. V shed 2 bases and J 7 bases; nucleotides not matched to a gene: 4. The germline gives CDR1 MNHEY, CDR2 SVGAGI. CDR3 DNA sequence: TGTGCCAGCAGTTACCAGGGGGCTTTGAATGAGCAGTTCTTC. This sequence encodes CASSYQGALNEQFF.

This chain connects TRBV30 to TRBJ2-7, with no clear D. Germline V gene sequence: CDR1 GTSNPN, CDR2 SVGIG (reference sequence). CDR3 size: 11 residues. V was trimmed by 0 bases and J by 6 bases, leaving 6 bases between them. The CDR3 bases are TGTGCCTGGAGTGTTCTAACCGAGCAGTACTTC. It is translated as CAWSVLTEQYF. Full variable domain (remainder filled in from reference TRBV30 and TRBJ2-7): SQTIHQWPATLVQPVGSPLSLECTVEGTSNPNLYWYRQAAGRGLQLLFYSVGIGQISSEVPQNLSASRPQDRQFILSSKKLLLSDSGFYLCAWSVLTEQYFGPGTRLTVT.

The chain joins TRBV11-1 to TRBJ2-7, with a weak D call TRBD1 (5 bases). The V end lost 1 base, the J end lost 3 bases, and 7 bases lay between the germline ends. The CDR3 loop spans 13 amino acids. Germline lookup yields CDR1 SGHAT and CDR2 FQDESV (reference sequence). The CDR3 spells CASSLDQGYEQYF. The CDR3 DNA reads TGTGCCAGCAGCTTAGATCAGGGCTACGAGCAGTACTTC.

The chain has TRBV19 and TRBJ1-1, with TRBD1 matching 11 bases. The CDR3 length is 16 residues. CDR1 LNHDA and CDR2 SQIVND come from the germline V gene (reference sequence). Germline trimming cut 6 bases from V and 6 bases from J; bases unmatched to any gene: 12. The CDR3 reads CASRWTDRGPRAEAFF. CDR3 DNA sequence: TGTGCCAGTAGATGGACGGACAGGGGGCCCCGGGCTGAAGCTTTCTTT.

The chain recombines TRBV7-2 with TRBJ2-1, with TRBD2 matching 7 bases. This CDR3 region has 15 residues. The V gene end was trimmed by 1 base and the J gene end by 11 bases; junction bases not matched to a gene: 11. Germline CDR1 reads SGHTA; CDR2 reads FQGNSA. CDR3: CASSLGGAGATKQFF. The CDR3 nucleotides read TGTGCCAGCAGCTTAGGAGGGGCGGGAGCGACTAAGCAGTTCTTC. Drawing the rest from reference TRBV7-2 and TRBJ2-1, the complete variable domain is GAGVSQSPSNKVTEKGKDVELRCDPISGHTALYWYRQSLGQGLEFLIYFQGNSAPDKSGLPSDRFSAERTGGSVSTLTIQRTQQEDSAVYLCASSLGGAGATKQFFGPGTRLTVL.

The rearrangement links TRBV18 to TRBJ2-5, with 9 nucleotides matching TRBD1. The CDR3 is 14 amino acids. J gave up 3 bases and V 5 bases, and 4 bases lay outside the gene matches. Germline loops: CDR1 KGHSH, CDR2 LQKENI. In nucleotides, the CDR3 is TGTGCCAGCTCAGACAGGGGGTTGGAAGAGACCCAGTACTTC. It codes for CASSDRGLEETQYF.

The chain is built from TRBV28 and TRBJ2-2, with 10 bases lining up with TRBD2. Germline values: CDR1 MDHEN, CDR2 SYDVKM. J gave up 4 bases and V 6 bases, and 5 bases lay outside the gene matches. The CDR3 is made up of 15 amino acids. The CDR3 DNA follows: TGTGCCAGCAGCTCCAGCGGGAGGGCCACCGGGGAGCTGTTTTTT. Amino acid sequence: CASSSSGRATGELFF.

This sequence joins TRBV29-1 and TRBJ2-7; TRBD1 aligns across 9 bases. V lost 7 bases, J lost 5 bases, and 9 bases stayed unmatched. The V gene's germline CDR1 is SQVTM and CDR2 ANQGSEA. This CDR3 comprises 13 residues. In nucleotides, the CDR3 is TGCAGCGCCGGAACGGGACAGGGCGACGAGCAGTACTTC. This encodes CSAGTGQGDEQYF.

This chain connects TRBV6-1 to TRBJ2-7, with a tentative D call TRBD1 (7 bases). Germline loops: CDR1 MNHNS, CDR2 SASEGT. This CDR3 spans 18 amino acids. With 0 bases removed from V and 2 bases from J, the gap between germline ends came to 20 bases. CDR3 region: CASSEALTDRDLTYEQYF. The CDR3 DNA is TGTGCCAGCAGTGAAGCCCTTACAGACAGGGACTTAACCTACGAGCAGTACTTC.

This chain links TRBV7-8 with TRBJ1-2; TRBD1 agrees at 8 bases. The CDR3 consists of 13 residues. Trimming took 7 bases from V and 4 from J; bases not matched to a gene: 5. Per the germline V gene, CDR1 is SGHVS and CDR2 is FQNEAQ. CDR3: CASTLGQGYGYTF. The CDR3 DNA sequence: TGTGCCAGCACCCTCGGACAGGGCTATGGCTACACCTTC.

For the CDR3, the DNA is TGTGCCAGCAGCCCTAGTGCCTGGGAGAAATACAATGAGCAGTTCTTC. Translation: CASSPSAWEKYNEQFF. This chain joins TRBV13 and TRBJ2-1; a weak D match, TRBD2 (5 bases). The CDR3 is 16 amino acids. Trimming removed 5 bases from V and 4 bases from J, with 18 bases in between. The germline CDR1 and CDR2 sequences are PRHDT and FYEKMQ (reference sequence).

The chain links TRBV2 to TRBJ1-4; weak D call: TRBD1 (6 bases). Trimming pared 4 bases from V and 0 bases from J, leaving 12 bases between. CDR3 size: 16 residues. CDR1 and CDR2 (germline): SNHLY, FYNNEI. The CDR3 loop is CASSGLQGATNEKLFF. CDR3 coding DNA: TGTGCCAGCAGTGGCCTACAGGGCGCAACTAATGAAAAACTGTTTTTT.

The chain uses TRBV28 and TRBJ2-7, with D possibly being TRBD1 (5 bases). Trimming pared 4 bases from V and 0 bases from J, leaving 7 bases between. Per germline, CDR1 MDHEN and CDR2 SYDVKM. The CDR3 loop spans 13 amino acids. CDR3 amino acids: CASSSRASYEQYF. The DNA for the CDR3 is TGTGCCAGCAGTTCCAGGGCCTCCTACGAGCAGTACTTC. The full variable domain, its missing parts supplied by reference TRBV28 and TRBJ2-7, is DVKVTQSSRYLVKRTGEKVFLECVQDMDHENMFWYRQDPGLGLRLIYFSYDVKMKEKGDIPEGYSVSREKKERFSLILESASTNQTSMYLCASSSRASYEQYFGPGTRLTVT.

The CDR3, as DNA: TGTGCCAGCAGTGACTTAGCGGGATACAATGAGCAGTTCTTC. Protein: CASSDLAGYNEQFF. This chain uses TRBV6-4 with TRBJ2-1; 8 bases fit TRBD2. The CDR3 extends over 14 amino acids. CDR1 is MRHNA and CDR2 is SNTAGT in the germline V gene. With 1 base clipped from V and 4 bases from J, the junction kept 0 bases outside the gene matches.

The rearrangement links TRBV19 to TRBJ2-1; TRBD2 agrees at 8 bases. The CDR3 has 14 residues. Germline V CDR1 and CDR2: LNHDA, SQIVND (reference sequence). The ends lost 10 bases at V and 3 bases at J; junction bases unmatched: 8. CDR3 loop: CATTDSGNYNEQFF. CDR3 coding DNA: TGTGCCACGACCGATAGCGGGAACTACAATGAGCAGTTCTTC.

This rearrangement joins TRBV13 to TRBJ2-7; possibly TRBD1 for D (6 bases). Germline V CDR1 and CDR2: PRHDT, FYEKMQ (reference sequence). The V and J ends lost 1 base and 5 bases respectively, with 12 bases between them. The CDR3 sequence is 14 residues long. The CDR3 spells CASSLALTGHEQYF. The CDR3 nucleotides are TGTGCCAGCAGCTTAGCCTTGACAGGCCACGAGCAGTACTTC.

The chain combines TRBV18 with TRBJ1-4, with 8 positions matching TRBD1. The CDR3 extends over 17 amino acids. The J segment lost 4 bases and the V segment lost 1 base, leaving 8 bases of the junction unmatched. Germline values: CDR1 KGHSH, CDR2 LQKENI. CDR3 nucleotide sequence: TGTGCCAGCTCACCACAGATCGGACAGGGCAATAATGAAAAACTGTTTTTT. Amino acid sequence: CASSPQIGQGNNEKLFF.

CDR3 DNA: TGCGCCAGCAGCTGGGTGAGGGGGCGAGATCAGCCCCAGCATTTT. Its translation is CASSWVRGRDQPQHF. The V gene is TRBV4-1, the J gene TRBJ1-5; 7 nucleotides align to TRBD1. J gave up 5 bases and V 5 bases, and 9 bases lay outside the gene matches. The CDR3 extends over 15 amino acids. Germline V gene data show CDR1 as MGHRA and CDR2 as YSYEKL.

This clone was recorded only once. The chain couples TRBV5-4 to TRBJ2-3, with 9 nucleotides matching TRBD1. J gave up 3 bases and V 4 bases, and 9 bases lay outside the gene matches. The CDR3 is 16 amino acids. Germline V gives CDR1 SGHNT, CDR2 YYREEE (reference sequence). The CDR3 DNA is TGTGCCAGCAGCGCCTACAGGGGGCAGGGAACAGATACGCAGTATTTT. It codes for CASSAYRGQGTDTQYF. The variable domain in full, completed from reference TRBV5-4 and TRBJ2-3, reads ETGVTQSPTHLIKTRGQQVTLRCSSQSGHNTVSWYQQALGQGPQFIFQYYREEENGRGNFPPRFSGLQFPNYSSELNVNALELDDSALYLCASSAYRGQGTDTQYFGPGTRLTVL.

The genes are TRBV6-1 and TRBJ1-2; D gene unclear. The CDR3 covers 15 residues. Trimming left V 2 bases short and J 8 bases short, with 18 bases between. The germline V gene encodes CDR1 MNHNS and CDR2 SASEGT. CDR3 DNA: TGTGCCAGCAGTGAATTGGGCCTCATGGCTAAGGGCTACACCTTC. Residues: CASSELGLMAKGYTF.

The CDR3 DNA reads TGTGCCACCGGACAGGGGGCAGACTATGGCTACACCTTC. Amino acids: CATGQGADYGYTF. The rearrangement joins TRBV15 to TRBJ1-2, with 11 bases aligning to TRBD1. The ends lost 8 bases at V and 3 bases at J; junction bases unmatched: 2. Germline CDR1 is LNHNV and CDR2 is YYDKDF (reference sequence). The CDR3 sequence is 13 residues long.

The chain couples TRBV27 to TRBJ1-2; D may be TRBD1 (6 bases). The CDR3 spans 16 residues. Trimming stripped 0 bases from V and 8 bases from J, with 19 bases between. CDR1 and CDR2 (germline): MNHEY, SMNVEV (reference sequence). The CDR3 reads CASSLSSTGRMEGYTF. CDR3 sequence (DNA): TGTGCCAGCAGTTTATCGTCCACAGGGAGAATGGAAGGCTACACCTTC.

The rearrangement links TRBV6-1 to TRBJ1-5; no clear D gene. V lost 4 bases to trimming and J lost 5 bases, with 6 bases between them. The germline gives CDR1 MNHNS, CDR2 SASEGT. This CDR3 region has 12 residues. The CDR3 spells CASSGTHQPQHF. The CDR3 DNA reads TGTGCCAGCAGTGGAACACATCAGCCCCAGCATTTT.

The gene calls are TRBV5-4 and TRBJ2-1, with 9 bases fitting TRBD2. V lost 3 bases, J lost 1 base, and 8 bases stayed unmatched. The germline V gene encodes CDR1 SGHNT and CDR2 YYREEE (reference sequence). The CDR3 extends over 17 amino acids. The CDR3 loop is CASSWGAGGLSYNEQFF. The CDR3 nucleotides read TGTGCCAGCAGCTGGGGGGCGGGAGGGCTATCCTACAATGAGCAGTTCTTC.

The V call is TRBV27, the J call TRBJ2-7, with TRBD1 matching over 7 bases. The ends lost 0 bases at V and 4 bases at J; junction bases unmatched: 9. Germline values: CDR1 MNHEY, CDR2 SMNVEV (reference sequence). CDR3 length equals 16 residues. The chain's CDR3 is CASSLSAGQVLYEQYF. CDR3 sequence (DNA): TGTGCCAGCAGTTTATCGGCCGGACAGGTCCTATACGAGCAGTACTTC.

The CDR3 spells CASSLVRDSYNEQFF. Written as DNA, the CDR3 is TGTGCCAGCAGCTTGGTCCGGGACTCCTACAATGAGCAGTTCTTC. The rearrangement joins TRBV5-6 to TRBJ2-1, with TRBD2 as a possible D gene (5 bases). CDR1 and CDR2 (germline): SGHDT, YYEEEE. The CDR3 sequence is 15 residues long. Trimming stripped 0 bases from V and 0 bases from J, with 7 bases between.

This clone came up once. The V and J genes are TRBV5-4 and TRBJ2-2; 7 bases are a match to TRBD1. The germline CDR1 and CDR2 sequences are SGHNT and YYREEE (reference sequence). The V and J ends lost 4 bases and 6 bases, in that order; junction bases with no gene match: 15. The CDR3 consists of 17 residues. CDR3 residues: CASSPSTGSYLAGELFF. The CDR3 bases are TGTGCCAGCAGCCCCTCGACAGGGTCGTATTTGGCCGGGGAGCTGTTTTTT.